The clone carrying this T cell receptor (beta chain) was found a few times. Each CDR3 protein gets one entry after TCRdb re-called the RT-PCR reads with MiXCR. The sample shows some 570,000 distinct CDR3 sequences, 10% to 12% of them seen only once. These data are taken from a study of response to subunit inactivated influenza vaccine. The germline CDR1 and CDR2 sequences are MDHEN and SYDVKM. V shed 6 bases and J 7 bases; nucleotides not matched to a gene: 14. This CDR3 has 16 residues. The sample also formed part of further work on T cells expressing NK-cell markers. As that study records: Making the TCR beta cDNA relied on 5'RACE template switching with UMIs. The TCR beta repertoires were obtained from sorted CD3+CD56+NKG2C+, CD3+CD56+NKG2C- and CD3+CD56-NKG2C+ T cells. Eight donors were sequenced, of whom seven were HCMV-seropositive, while the remaining one was HCMV-seronegative. NKG2C+ dominant clonotypes from 5 to 7 donors made up about 1.0-7.5% of CD8+ T cells. A handful of donors likewise had their CD3+CD56-NKG2C+ fraction led by these clonotypes.

The source was PBMCs from blood, collected on the day of vaccination. This clonotype was sampled from a man between 45 and 60 years old who received an inactivated influenza vaccine. J is TRBJ2-1 and V is TRBV28, with 8 bases aligning to TRBD1. CDR3 DNA: TGTGCCAGCAGGGGGAACCAGGGGGCTCGCTCGAATGAGCAGTTCTTC. Residues: CASRGNQGARSNEQFF.